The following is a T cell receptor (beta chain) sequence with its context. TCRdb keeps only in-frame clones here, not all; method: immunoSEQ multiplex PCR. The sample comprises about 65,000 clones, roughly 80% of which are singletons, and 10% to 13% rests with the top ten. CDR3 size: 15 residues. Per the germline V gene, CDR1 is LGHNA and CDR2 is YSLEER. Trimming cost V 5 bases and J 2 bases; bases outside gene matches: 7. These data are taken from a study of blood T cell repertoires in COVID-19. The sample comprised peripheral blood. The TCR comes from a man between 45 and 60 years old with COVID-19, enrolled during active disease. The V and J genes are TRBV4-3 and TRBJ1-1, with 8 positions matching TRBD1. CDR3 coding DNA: TGCGCCAGCAGCGTAAGGACAGGGAAAAACACTGAAGCTTTCTTT. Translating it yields CASSVRTGKNTEAFF.